These T cell receptor beta chains were read from a single sample in a study of blood T cell repertoires in COVID-19. Clones were sequenced by immunoSEQ multiplex PCR, and TCRdb holds only the in-frame ones, with some missing. The sample shows some 260,000 clones, around 90% of them seen only once. The source material was PBMCs or T cells enriched from blood (not recorded which). These receptors were taken from a woman aged 25 to 39 with acute COVID-19. Both conserved end residues are part of each CDR3. D genes are given only for firm matches. Some rows mark clone size as missing; the rest say once, few, many or name a class of expanded clone.

D gene	J gene	V gene	clone size	CDR3 protein	CDR3 DNA
TRBD2	TRBJ2-7	TRBV24-1	-	CATSDYLAGGRYEQYF	TGTGCCACCAGTGATTATCTAGCGGGGGGGCGTTACGAGCAGTACTTC
-	TRBJ1-3	TRBV7-6	-	CASSLFQGNTIYF	TGTGCCAGCAGCTTATTCCAGGGAAACACCATATATTTT
TRBD2	TRBJ2-1	TRBV6-2/TRBV6-3	-	CASSYNQGLAGGGNEQFF	TGTGCCAGCAGTTACAACCAGGGACTAGCGGGAGGAGGGAATGAGCAGTTCTTC
-	TRBJ1-1	TRBV4-1	once	CASSQQISIGTLNTEAFF	TGCGCCAGCAGCCAACAAATCTCCATCGGGACACTCAACACTGAAGCTTTCTTT
-	TRBJ1-1	TRBV10-3	-	CAISESKQRNTEAFF	TGTGCCATCAGTGAGTCGAAGCAAAGGAACACTGAAGCTTTCTTT
-	TRBJ2-7	TRBV15	-	CATSRDPTRGFGYEQYF	TGTGCCACCAGCAGAGATCCAACCAGGGGATTCGGGTACGAGCAGTACTTC
-	TRBJ1-1	TRBV6-5	once	CASSYVQGIHTEAFF	TGTGCCAGCAGTTACGTCCAGGGGATTCACACTGAAGCTTTCTTT
TRBD2	TRBJ2-3	TRBV6-4	-	CASSPLAGGIDTQYF	TGTGCCAGCTCACCACTAGCGGGGGGGATTGATACGCAGTATTTT
TRBD1	TRBJ2-5	TRBV5-4	-	CASRRDRADQETQYF	TGTGCCAGCAGAAGGGACAGGGCCGACCAAGAGACCCAGTACTTC
TRBD1	TRBJ1-5	TRBV6-2/TRBV6-3	once	CASSKNTGGSNQPQHF	TGTGCCAGCAGTAAAAATACAGGGGGTAGCAATCAGCCCCAGCATTTT
-	TRBJ1-1	TRBV12-3/TRBV12-4	-	CASSYSPRNEAFF	TGTGCCAGCAGTTATAGCCCCCGCAATGAAGCTTTCTTT
-	TRBJ2-2	TRBV10-3	-	CAISGLANTGELFF	TGTGCCATCAGTGGACTCGCGAACACCGGGGAGCTGTTTTTT
-	TRBJ2-5	TRBV25-1	-	CASSESKIGPQYF	TGTGCCAGCAGTGAGTCGAAAATCGGTCCCCAGTACTTC
-	TRBJ2-3	TRBV28	-	CASSQGPSTDTQYF	TGTGCCAGCAGTCAGGGGCCCAGCACAGATACGCAGTATTTT
TRBD2	TRBJ2-4	TRBV4-1	-	CASSQVLLAGGLDIQYF	TGCGCCAGCAGCCAAGTATTACTAGCGGGGGGGCTTGACATTCAGTACTTC
-	TRBJ1-1	TRBV7-8	-	CASSPHEGAAEAFF	TGTGCCAGCAGCCCGCACGAGGGCGCGGCTGAAGCTTTCTTT
-	TRBJ2-4	TRBV6-5	-	CASRAGGMAKNIQYF	TGTGCCAGCAGGGCAGGGGGGATGGCCAAAAACATTCAGTACTTC
TRBD2	TRBJ2-2	TRBV6-2/TRBV6-3	-	CASSSLAEGTGELFF	TGTGCCAGCAGCTCCCTAGCGGAGGGTACCGGGGAGCTGTTTTTT
-	TRBJ2-7	TRBV7-2	-	CASSLISGRTSNEQYF	TGTGCCAGCAGCTTAATTAGTGGGAGGACAAGCAACGAGCAGTACTTC
-	TRBJ2-7	TRBV5-1	-	CASSLQGYEQYF	TGCGCCAGCAGCTTGCAGGGATACGAGCAGTACTTC
TRBD2	TRBJ2-7	TRBV27	-	CASSLTSSGGYEQYF	TGTGCCAGCAGTTTAACGTCGAGCGGGGGCTACGAGCAGTACTTC
-	TRBJ2-3	TRBV11-3	-	CASSLRVTDTQYF	TGTGCCAGCAGCTTGAGGGTCACAGATACGCAGTATTTT
-	TRBJ1-2	TRBV5-1	few	CASRSGSNYGYTF	TGCGCCAGCAGGTCAGGGTCAAACTATGGCTACACCTTC
TRBD1	TRBJ2-1	TRBV11-2	-	CASSPRPDRRNEQFF	TGTGCCAGCAGCCCCCGCCCGGACAGGCGAAATGAGCAGTTCTTC
-	TRBJ1-1	TRBV25-1	-	CASSEFGRNTEAFF	TGTGCCAGCAGTGAATTTGGCAGAAACACTGAAGCTTTCTTT
-	TRBJ2-3	TRBV29-1	-	CSVEDLFDTEVTDTQYF	TGCAGCGTTGAAGACCTTTTTGACACGGAGGTTACAGATACGCAGTATTTT
-	TRBJ1-1	TRBV10-3	-	CAITRANRENTEAFF	TGTGCCATCACCAGGGCGAACAGGGAGAACACTGAAGCTTTCTTT
-	TRBJ1-1	TRBV2	-	CASSRGANTEAFF	TGTGCCAGCAGTCGGGGGGCGAACACTGAAGCTTTCTTT
TRBD1	TRBJ2-7	TRBV28	-	CASSRGQAYEQYF	TGTGCCAGCAGCCGTGGACAGGCCTACGAGCAGTACTTC
-	TRBJ2-1	TRBV7-9	-	CASSLETTYNEQFF	TGTGCCAGCAGCTTAGAGACAACTTACAATGAGCAGTTCTTC
TRBD2	TRBJ2-1	TRBV10-1	-	CASSDVLAGGPNEQFF	TGCGCCAGCAGTGACGTACTAGCGGGAGGGCCCAATGAGCAGTTCTTC
-	TRBJ1-3	TRBV28	once	CASSLSRRAGNTIYF	TGTGCCAGCAGTTTGAGCCGCAGGGCTGGAAACACCATATATTTT
-	TRBJ1-4	TRBV6-6	-	CASSTQPSGGEKLFF	TGTGCCAGCAGTACCCAACCGTCGGGAGGAGAAAAACTGTTTTTT
TRBD1	TRBJ1-1	TRBV7-9	-	CASSSQGMNTEAFF	TGTGCCAGCAGCTCACAGGGGATGAACACTGAAGCTTTCTTT
-	TRBJ1-2	TRBV19	-	CASREAAENYGYTF	TGTGCCAGTAGAGAGGCAGCAGAGAACTATGGCTACACCTTC
-	TRBJ2-5	TRBV5-1	-	CASSSPPQQETQYF	TGCGCCAGCAGCTCGCCTCCACAGCAGGAGACCCAGTACTTC
-	TRBJ2-3	TRBV7-2	-	CASSSAGPPRTDTQYF	TGTGCCAGCAGCAGCGCGGGGCCCCCACGCACAGATACGCAGTATTTT
-	TRBJ2-1	TRBV3-1/TRBV3-2	few	CASSQDSLGPREQFF	TGTGCCAGCAGCCAAGATTCCCTAGGCCCGCGAGAGCAGTTCTTC
-	TRBJ1-2	TRBV2	-	CASNQQTAANYGYTF	TGTGCCAGCAACCAGCAGACAGCCGCTAACTATGGCTACACCTTC
TRBD1	TRBJ2-7	TRBV6-5	-	CASSLKGQGPYEQYF	TGTGCCAGCAGTCTTAAGGGACAGGGACCCTACGAGCAGTACTTC
TRBD2	TRBJ2-1	TRBV7-9	-	CASSLAGGGEQFF	TGTGCCAGCAGCTTAGCTGGGGGGGGTGAGCAGTTCTTC
-	TRBJ2-3	TRBV7-3	-	CASSFLAATDTQYF	TGTGCCAGCAGCTTCTTAGCGGCCACAGATACGCAGTATTTT
-	TRBJ1-1	TRBV28	-	CASSLAGGSTEAFF	TGTGCCAGCAGCCTAGCGGGGGGTAGCACTGAAGCTTTCTTT
-	TRBJ1-5	TRBV2	few	CASSGGGTWTSNSNQPQHF	TGTGCCAGCAGTGGGGGGGGCACCTGGACTTCGAATAGCAATCAGCCCCAGCATTTT
-	TRBJ2-1	TRBV4-3	-	CASSRGGRGSSYNEQFF	TGCGCCAGCAGCCGTGGGGGACGGGGGTCCTCCTACAATGAGCAGTTCTTC
-	TRBJ1-5	TRBV7-8	-	CASSLGRVGNQPQHF	TGTGCCAGCAGCTTGGGCAGGGTCGGCAATCAGCCCCAGCATTTT
-	TRBJ1-2	TRBV9	-	CASSDRVTGYTF	TGTGCCAGCAGCGACAGGGTTACTGGCTACACCTTC
-	TRBJ1-1	TRBV28	-	CASSLPYGGEAFF	TGTGCCAGCAGTTTACCGTACGGCGGTGAAGCTTTCTTT
-	TRBJ1-2	TRBV5-4	-	CASSPDRSYGYTF	TGTGCCAGCAGCCCCGACAGAAGCTATGGCTACACCTTC
-	TRBJ1-5	TRBV13	-	CASSPGPGGNQPQHF	TGTGCCAGCAGCCCGGGGCCCGGGGGGAATCAGCCCCAGCATTTT
-	TRBJ1-4	TRBV7-9	-	CASNLARSTPTDEKLFF	TGTGCCAGCAACTTGGCGCGGAGCACGCCAACTGATGAAAAACTGTTTTTT
-	TRBJ2-7	TRBV18	-	CASSPGRVYEQYF	TGTGCCAGCTCACCCGGCAGGGTCTACGAGCAGTACTTC
TRBD1	TRBJ2-7	TRBV6-4	once	CASSEGTGREQYF	TGTGCCAGCAGTGAGGGGACAGGGCGCGAGCAGTACTTC
TRBD2	TRBJ2-7	TRBV4-1	-	CASSQDPGLAFREQYF	TGCGCCAGCAGCCAAGATCCGGGACTAGCGTTTCGGGAGCAGTACTTC
TRBD1	TRBJ2-7	TRBV5-1	-	CASSAGFPGTGSSYEQYF	TGCGCCAGCAGCGCTGGCTTTCCCGGGACAGGATCATCCTACGAGCAGTACTTC
-	TRBJ1-2	TRBV9	-	CASKTGAYGYTF	TGTGCCAGCAAAACGGGAGCCTATGGCTACACCTTC
-	TRBJ1-1	TRBV30	-	CAWSSSTVEAFF	TGTGCCTGGAGCTCTTCGACAGTTGAAGCTTTCTTT
TRBD2	TRBJ2-1	TRBV19	once	CASSSSGRAIGYNEQFF	TGTGCCAGTAGTTCTAGCGGGAGGGCCATTGGGTACAATGAGCAGTTCTTC